This TCR beta chain comes out of a study of OX40 agonist ivuxolimab in advanced cancers. Background on the study: People who had prior anti-PD-1, anti-PD-L1 or anti-CTLA-4 therapy could take part, and under 45% had some.

Libraries were prepared by immunoSEQ multiplex PCR; TCRdb keeps only in-frame clonotypes and omits some of them. The sample has 60,000 to 80,000 clones; around 86% are singletons. Per the germline V gene, CDR1 is MNHEY and CDR2 is SMNVEV (reference sequence). Trimming removed 3 bases from V and 4 bases from J, with 15 bases in between. This CDR3 contains 15 residues. The specimen was CD4+ or CD8+ T cells sorted from blood, collected in a trial of the OX40 agonist ivuxolimab. The chain carries TRBV27 and TRBJ1-2; possible D gene TRBD1, 6 bases. This TCR was recovered from an adult with an advanced solid tumor such as melanoma, head and neck, liver or kidney cancer. The CDR3 sequence is CASSFGRGEPYGYTF. In nucleotides, the CDR3 is TGTGCCAGCAGTTTTGGCAGGGGAGAACCCTATGGCTACACCTTC.